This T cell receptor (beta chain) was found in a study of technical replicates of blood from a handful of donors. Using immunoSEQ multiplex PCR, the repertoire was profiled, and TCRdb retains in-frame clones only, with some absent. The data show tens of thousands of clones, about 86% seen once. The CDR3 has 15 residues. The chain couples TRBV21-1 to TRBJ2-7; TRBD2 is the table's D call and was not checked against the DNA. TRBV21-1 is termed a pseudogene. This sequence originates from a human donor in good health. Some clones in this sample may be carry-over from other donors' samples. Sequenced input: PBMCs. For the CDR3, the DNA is TGTGCCAGCAGCAAAGACACTAGCGGGAGGAACGAGCAGTACTTC. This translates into CASSKDTSGRNEQYF.